Below, 8 T cell receptor beta chains from the same sample are listed, as sequenced in a study of beta chain features in type 1 diabetes. All of the isolated RNA was reverse transcribed, so expressed TCRB transcripts were sequenced. The repertoire was sequenced with immunoSEQ multiplex PCR; TCRdb's copy has only in-frame clones and lacks some. The repertoire holds about 240,000 clones, roughly 30% seen once, with 4% in the top ten. The source material was central memory CD4+ T cells from blood. These receptor sequences come from a man aged 25-40 years in good health.

CDR3 amino acids: CASSGRGYEQFF. CDR3 coding DNA: TGTGCCTCTAGCGGGAGGGGCTATGAGCAGTTCTTC. This chain uses TRBV30 with TRBJ2-1, with 12 bases identical to TRBD2. The germline CDR1 and CDR2 sequences are GTSNPN and SVGIG (reference sequence). V was pared by 7 bases and J by 8 bases, with 3 bases of the junction left unmatched. This CDR3 is 12 amino acids long.

CDR3 residues: CASSLIFGQGGTDTQYF. The DNA for the CDR3 is TGTGCCAGCAGCTTAATCTTCGGACAGGGAGGCACAGATACGCAGTATTTT. The chain carries TRBV7-2 and TRBJ2-3; TRBD1 matches 8 bases. The CDR3 is 17 amino acids. Trimming at V came to 2 bases and at J to 1 base, leaving 8 bases not matched to a gene. CDR1 and CDR2 (germline): SGHTA, FQGNSA. The whole variable domain, filled in from reference TRBV7-2 and TRBJ2-3, reads GAGVSQSPSNKVTEKGKDVELRCDPISGHTALYWYRQSLGQGLEFLIYFQGNSAPDKSGLPSDRFSAERTGGSVSTLTIQRTQQEDSAVYLCASSLIFGQGGTDTQYFGPGTRLTVL.

This sequence joins TRBV29-1 and TRBJ2-3, with D maybe TRBD1 (5 bases). Trimming took 4 bases from V and 4 from J, leaving 18 bases between them. The germline CDR1 and CDR2 sequences are SQVTM and ANQGSEA. CDR3 length equals 15 residues. CDR3 region: CSVGMDISTADTQYF. The DNA of the CDR3 is TGCAGCGTTGGAATGGACATAAGTACCGCAGATACGCAGTATTTT.

Details on this clone: Being one base from a much bigger clone, this may be a read error. The chain carries TRBV7-9 and TRBJ2-3; D uncertain. Germline values: CDR1 SEHNR, CDR2 FQNEAQ (reference sequence). This CDR3 is built from 13 residues. V gave up 5 bases and J gave up 5 bases, with 11 bases separating them. CDR3 coding DNA: TGTGCCAGCAGCCCCGCCGGCGGAGATACGCAGTATTTT. Its translation: CASSPAGGDTQYF.

This chain uses TRBV29-1 with TRBJ2-3, with unresolved D. V was clipped by 7 bases and J by 6 bases, with 11 bases between them. In germline, CDR1 is SQVTM, CDR2 ANQGSEA. The CDR3 totals 11 residues. The CDR3 loop is CSGRQQDTQYF. The CDR3 DNA is TGCAGCGGACGACAACAGGATACGCAGTATTTT.

J is TRBJ2-7 and V is TRBV30; D might be TRBD1 (6 bases). Germline V gene sequence: CDR1 GTSNPN, CDR2 SVGIG (reference sequence). Trimming removed 2 bases from V and 0 bases from J, with 14 bases in between. The CDR3 covers 15 residues. For the CDR3, the DNA is TGTGCCTGGAGTCAGGACAGCTCCTTCTCCTACGAGCAGTACTTC. Translation gives CAWSQDSSFSYEQYF.

The V call is TRBV5-6, the J call TRBJ1-2; possible D gene TRBD1, 5 bases. The V gene lost 4 bases and the J gene lost 7 bases, with 20 bases spanning the gap. The CDR3 has 15 amino acids. The V gene's germline CDR1 is SGHDT and CDR2 YYEEEE. CDR3 DNA sequence: TGTGCCAGCAGCCTCACCGTAGGGGCAGGAGCTGGCTACACCTTC. Translated: CASSLTVGAGAGYTF. Full variable domain (outside the CDR3, taken from reference TRBV5-6 and TRBJ1-2): DAGVTQSPTHLIKTRGQQVTLRCSPKSGHDTVSWYQQALGQGPQFIFQYYEEEERQRGNFPDRFSGHQFPNYSSELNVNALLLGDSALYLCASSLTVGAGAGYTFGSGTRLTVV.

The rearrangement joins TRBV9 to TRBJ2-5; 7 bases agree with TRBD1. The junction had 3 bases not matched to a gene; V was cut back by 3 bases and J by 7 bases. The CDR3 sequence is 12 residues long. Germline CDR1 and CDR2: SGDLS and YYNGEE. Here the CDR3 DNA reads TGTGCCAGCAGCGGACGACAGGGGACCCAGTACTTC. Translating gives CASSGRQGTQYF. Based on the CDR3 plus reference TRBV9 and TRBJ2-5, the full variable domain is DSGVTQTPKHLITATGQRVTLRCSPRSGDLSVYWYQQSLDQGLQFLIQYYNGEERAKGNILERFSAQQFPDLHSELNLSSLELGDSALYFCASSGRQGTQYFGPGTRLLVL.